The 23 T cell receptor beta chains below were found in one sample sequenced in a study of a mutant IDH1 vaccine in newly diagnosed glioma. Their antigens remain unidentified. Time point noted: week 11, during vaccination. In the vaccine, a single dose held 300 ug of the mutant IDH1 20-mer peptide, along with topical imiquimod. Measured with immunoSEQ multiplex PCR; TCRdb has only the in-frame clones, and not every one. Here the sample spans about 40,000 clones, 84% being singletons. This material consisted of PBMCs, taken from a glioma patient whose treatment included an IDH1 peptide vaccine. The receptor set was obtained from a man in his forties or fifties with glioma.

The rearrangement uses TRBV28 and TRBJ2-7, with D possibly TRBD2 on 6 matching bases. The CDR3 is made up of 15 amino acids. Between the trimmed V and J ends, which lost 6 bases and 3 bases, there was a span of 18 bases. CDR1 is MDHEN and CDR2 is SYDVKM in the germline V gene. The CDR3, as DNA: TGTGCCAGCAGCGAAACTTGGGCGGGGAGCTACGAGCAGTACTTC. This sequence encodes CASSETWAGSYEQYF.

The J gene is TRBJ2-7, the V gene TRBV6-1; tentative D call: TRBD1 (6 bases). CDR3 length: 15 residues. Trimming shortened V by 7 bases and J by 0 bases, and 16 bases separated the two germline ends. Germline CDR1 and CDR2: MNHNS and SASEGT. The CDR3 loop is CASIRQAFSSYEQYF. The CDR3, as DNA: TGTGCCAGCATCCGACAGGCTTTCAGCTCCTACGAGCAGTACTTC.

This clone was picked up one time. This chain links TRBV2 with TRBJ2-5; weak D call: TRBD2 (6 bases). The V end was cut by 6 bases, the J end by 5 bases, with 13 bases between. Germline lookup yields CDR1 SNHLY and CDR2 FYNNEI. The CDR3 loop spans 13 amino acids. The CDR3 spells CASSQEGRETQYF. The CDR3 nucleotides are TGTGCCAGCAGCCAGGAGGGCAGGGAGACCCAGTACTTC.

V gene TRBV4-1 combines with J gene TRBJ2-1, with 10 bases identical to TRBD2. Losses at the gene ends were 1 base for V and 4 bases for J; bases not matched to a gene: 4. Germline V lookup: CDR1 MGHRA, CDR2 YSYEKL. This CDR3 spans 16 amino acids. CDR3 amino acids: CASSQVLAGRYNEQFF. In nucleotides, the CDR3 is TGCGCCAGCAGCCAAGTACTAGCGGGAAGGTACAATGAGCAGTTCTTC.

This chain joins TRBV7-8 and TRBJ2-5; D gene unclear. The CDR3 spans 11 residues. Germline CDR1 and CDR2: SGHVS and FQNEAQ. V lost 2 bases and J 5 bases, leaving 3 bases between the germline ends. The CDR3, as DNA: TGTGCCAGCAGCTTATGGGAGACCCAGTACTTC. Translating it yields CASSLWETQYF.

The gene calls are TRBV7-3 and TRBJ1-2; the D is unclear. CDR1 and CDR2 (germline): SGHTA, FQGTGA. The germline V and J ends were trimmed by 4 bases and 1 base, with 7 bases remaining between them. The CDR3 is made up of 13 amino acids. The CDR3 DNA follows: TGTGCCAGCAGCTCAAACGTTAACTATGGCTACACCTTC. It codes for CASSSNVNYGYTF.

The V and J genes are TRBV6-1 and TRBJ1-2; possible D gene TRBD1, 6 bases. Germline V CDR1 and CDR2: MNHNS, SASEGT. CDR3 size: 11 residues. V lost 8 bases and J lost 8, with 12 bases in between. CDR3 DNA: TGTGCCAGCCAGGGGTCATGGGGCTACACCTTC. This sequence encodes CASQGSWGYTF.

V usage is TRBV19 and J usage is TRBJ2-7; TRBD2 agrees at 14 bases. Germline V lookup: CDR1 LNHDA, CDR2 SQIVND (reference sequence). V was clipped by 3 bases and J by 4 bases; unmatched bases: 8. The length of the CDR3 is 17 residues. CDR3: CASSIGTSGSNRYEQYF. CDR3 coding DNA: TGTGCCAGTAGTATTGGGACTAGCGGGAGTAACCGTTACGAGCAGTACTTC.

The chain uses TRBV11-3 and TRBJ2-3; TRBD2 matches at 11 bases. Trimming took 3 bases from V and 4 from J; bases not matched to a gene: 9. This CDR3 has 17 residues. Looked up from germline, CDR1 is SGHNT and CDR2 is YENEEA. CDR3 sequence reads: CASSFGDLAGGADTQYF. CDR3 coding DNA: TGTGCCAGCAGCTTCGGTGACCTAGCGGGAGGTGCAGATACGCAGTATTTT.

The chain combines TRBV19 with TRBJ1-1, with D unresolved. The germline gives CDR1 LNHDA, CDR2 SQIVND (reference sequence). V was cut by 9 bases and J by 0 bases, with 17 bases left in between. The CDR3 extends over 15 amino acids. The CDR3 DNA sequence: TGTGCCAGCCTTACCGGGCGTCACATGAACACTGAAGCTTTCTTT. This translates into CASLTGRHMNTEAFF.

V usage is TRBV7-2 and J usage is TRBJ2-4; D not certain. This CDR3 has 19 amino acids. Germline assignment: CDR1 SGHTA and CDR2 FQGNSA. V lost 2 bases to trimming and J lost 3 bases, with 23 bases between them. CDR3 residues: CASSLFFDPRYPLKNIQYF. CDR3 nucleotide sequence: TGTGCCAGCAGCTTATTCTTCGACCCTCGATACCCACTCAAAAACATTCAGTACTTC.

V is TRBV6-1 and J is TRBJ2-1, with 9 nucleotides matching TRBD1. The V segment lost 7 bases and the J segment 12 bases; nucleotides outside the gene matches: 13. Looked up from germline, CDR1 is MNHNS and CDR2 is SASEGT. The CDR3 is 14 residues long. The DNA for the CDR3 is TGTGCCAGCACTAGTTACAGGGGGCAGGTGGGGCAGTTCTTC. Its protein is CASTSYRGQVGQFF.

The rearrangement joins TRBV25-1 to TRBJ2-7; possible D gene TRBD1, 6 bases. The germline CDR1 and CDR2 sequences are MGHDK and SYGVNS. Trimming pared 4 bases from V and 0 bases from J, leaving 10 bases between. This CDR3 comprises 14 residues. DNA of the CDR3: TGTGCCAGCAGTGTTCAGGGGTTCTCCTACGAGCAGTACTTC. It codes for CASSVQGFSYEQYF.

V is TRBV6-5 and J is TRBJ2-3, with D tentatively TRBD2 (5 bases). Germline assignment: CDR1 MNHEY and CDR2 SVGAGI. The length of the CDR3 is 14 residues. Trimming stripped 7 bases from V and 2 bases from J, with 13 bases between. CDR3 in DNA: TGTGCCAGCAAAAGGAGGTGGCTCACAGATACGCAGTATTTT. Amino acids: CASKRRWLTDTQYF.

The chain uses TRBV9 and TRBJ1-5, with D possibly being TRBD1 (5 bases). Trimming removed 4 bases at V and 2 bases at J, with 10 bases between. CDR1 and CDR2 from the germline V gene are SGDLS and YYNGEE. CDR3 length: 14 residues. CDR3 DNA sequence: TGTGCCAGCAGCCCTTCGGGGGGCAATCAGCCCCAGCATTTT. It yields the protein CASSPSGGNQPQHF.

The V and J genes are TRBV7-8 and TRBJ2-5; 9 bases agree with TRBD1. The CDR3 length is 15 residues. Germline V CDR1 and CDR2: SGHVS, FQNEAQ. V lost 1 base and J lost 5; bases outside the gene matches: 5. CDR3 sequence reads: CASSLGPGQGETQYF. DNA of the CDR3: TGTGCCAGCAGCTTAGGTCCAGGACAGGGGGAGACCCAGTACTTC.

CDR3 nucleotides: TGCGCCAGCAGCCAACCGCCGGGACAGGGGCGAGGGGAGCTGTTTTTT. It codes for CASSQPPGQGRGELFF. The chain carries TRBV4-1 and TRBJ2-2; TRBD1 aligns across 10 bases. Looked up from germline, CDR1 is MGHRA and CDR2 is YSYEKL. V trimming: 2 bases; J trimming: 8 bases; junction bases outside the gene matches: 8. CDR3 length: 16 amino acids.

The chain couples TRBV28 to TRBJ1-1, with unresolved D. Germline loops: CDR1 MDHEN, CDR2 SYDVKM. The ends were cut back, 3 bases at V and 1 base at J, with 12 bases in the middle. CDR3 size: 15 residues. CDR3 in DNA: TGTGCCAGCAGTTTGGCGGGAGTGGCGAACACTGAAGCTTTCTTT. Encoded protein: CASSLAGVANTEAFF.

CDR3 bases: TGCGCCAGCAGCTTGGTTCCAGGTTCACAAGAGACCCAGTACTTC. This translates into CASSLVPGSQETQYF. This chain connects TRBV5-1 to TRBJ2-5; no reliable D call. The germline V gene encodes CDR1 SGHRS and CDR2 YFSETQ. V was cut by 0 bases and J by 2 bases, with 11 bases left in between. There are 15 residues in the CDR3.

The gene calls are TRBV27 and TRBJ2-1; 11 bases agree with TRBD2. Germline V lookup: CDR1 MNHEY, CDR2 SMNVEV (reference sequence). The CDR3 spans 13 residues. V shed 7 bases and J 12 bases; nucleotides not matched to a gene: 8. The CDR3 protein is CASTKTSGTGQFF. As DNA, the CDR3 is TGTGCCAGCACCAAGACTAGCGGGACGGGGCAGTTCTTC.

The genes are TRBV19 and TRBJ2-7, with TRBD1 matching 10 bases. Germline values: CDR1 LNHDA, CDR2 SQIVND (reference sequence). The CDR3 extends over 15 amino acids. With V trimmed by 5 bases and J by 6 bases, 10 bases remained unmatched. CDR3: CASSARTGGGGEQYF. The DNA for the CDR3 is TGTGCCAGTAGTGCTCGGACAGGGGGGGGAGGCGAGCAGTACTTC. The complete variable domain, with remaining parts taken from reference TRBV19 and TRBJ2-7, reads DGGITQSPKYLFRKEGQNVTLSCEQNLNHDAMYWYRQDPGQGLRLIYYSQIVNDFQKGDIAEGYSVSREKKESFPLTVTSAQKNPTAFYLCASSARTGGGGEQYFGPGTRLTVT.

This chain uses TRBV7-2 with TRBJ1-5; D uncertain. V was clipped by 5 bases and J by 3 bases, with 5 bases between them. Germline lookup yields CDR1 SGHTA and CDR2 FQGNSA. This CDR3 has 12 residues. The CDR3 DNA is TGTGCCAGCAGCCTAAACAATCAGCCCCAGCATTTT. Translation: CASSLNNQPQHF.

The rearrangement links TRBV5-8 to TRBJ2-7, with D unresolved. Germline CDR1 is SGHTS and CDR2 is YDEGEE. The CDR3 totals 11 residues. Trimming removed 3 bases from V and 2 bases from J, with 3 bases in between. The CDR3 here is CASSWPYEQYF. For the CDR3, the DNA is TGTGCCAGCAGCTGGCCCTACGAGCAGTACTTC.